What follows are 3 T cell receptor beta chains derived from one specimen sequenced in a study of blood T cell repertoires in COVID-19. Method: immunoSEQ multiplex PCR; TCRdb's copy keeps in-frame clones and lacks some. The sample records around 310,000 clones, 85% to 90% being singletons. The sample was peripheral blood. The receptors come from a woman aged 40-49 years with COVID-19, enrolled during active disease.

This clone has a single count. The chain has TRBV19 and TRBJ2-3; D possibly corresponds to TRBD1 (5 bases). CDR1 is LNHDA, CDR2 SQIVND, per germline (reference sequence). This CDR3 spans 14 amino acids. The ends were cut back, 5 bases at V and 1 base at J, with 10 bases in the middle. The CDR3 DNA follows: TGTGCCAGTAGTTGGCAGGGCGGCACAGATACGCAGTATTTT. As protein: CASSWQGGTDTQYF.

This sequence joins TRBV2 and TRBJ2-1; D unclear. This CDR3 is 16 amino acids long. Germline assignment: CDR1 SNHLY and CDR2 FYNNEI. With 5 bases removed from V and 4 bases from J, the gap between germline ends came to 18 bases. The CDR3 sequence is CASSPLRAPPYNEQFF. The CDR3 DNA sequence: TGTGCCAGCAGTCCGCTTCGCGCACCGCCATACAATGAGCAGTTCTTC.

The rearrangement links TRBV6-6 to TRBJ2-2; TRBD1 is a possible D gene (6 bases). Trimming cost V 4 bases and J 5 bases, with 17 bases left between them. The CDR3 has 16 residues. Per germline, CDR1 MNHNY and CDR2 SVGAGI (reference sequence). CDR3 amino acids: CASSSYLTGETGELFF. The CDR3 coding sequence is TGTGCCAGCAGTTCGTATTTGACAGGCGAGACCGGGGAGCTGTTTTTT.